This paragraph covers one T cell receptor beta chain sequence. This sample is drawn from a study of blood T cell repertoires in COVID-19. Study-wide background: Specimens from acute and convalescent COVID-19 originated in the United States, Italy and Spain. Sample material is recorded as cDNA or gDNA derived from T cells, B-cell-depleted T cells, or PBMCs.

As handled by the study authors: Amplified reference gene primers provided the basis for estimating nucleated cell counts. Clones were read by immunoSEQ multiplex PCR, and TCRdb kept only the in-frame ones, dropping some. V and J calls and clone size follow that table, whereas D and trimming were derived from the DNA. The sample carries 150,000 to 200,000 clones, approximately 86% recorded once. The V and J ends lost 1 base and 4 bases respectively, with 12 bases between them. CDR1 and CDR2 (germline): LNHNV, YYDKDF (reference sequence). This CDR3 has 15 amino acids. Source material: peripheral blood. The sequence came from a woman of 80 years or more with active or convalescent COVID-19. The chain combines TRBV15 with TRBJ2-3; D gene unclear. CDR3 sequence reads: CATSRVPNQADTQYF. The CDR3, as DNA: TGTGCCACCAGCAGAGTCCCTAACCAGGCAGATACGCAGTATTTT. Variable domain in full (rest from reference TRBV15 and TRBJ2-3): DAMVIQNPRYQVTQFGKPVTLSCSQTLNHNVMYWYQQKSSQAPKLLFHYYDKDFNNEADTPDNFQSRRPNTSFCFLDIRSPGLGDTAMYLCATSRVPNQADTQYFGPGTRLTVL.